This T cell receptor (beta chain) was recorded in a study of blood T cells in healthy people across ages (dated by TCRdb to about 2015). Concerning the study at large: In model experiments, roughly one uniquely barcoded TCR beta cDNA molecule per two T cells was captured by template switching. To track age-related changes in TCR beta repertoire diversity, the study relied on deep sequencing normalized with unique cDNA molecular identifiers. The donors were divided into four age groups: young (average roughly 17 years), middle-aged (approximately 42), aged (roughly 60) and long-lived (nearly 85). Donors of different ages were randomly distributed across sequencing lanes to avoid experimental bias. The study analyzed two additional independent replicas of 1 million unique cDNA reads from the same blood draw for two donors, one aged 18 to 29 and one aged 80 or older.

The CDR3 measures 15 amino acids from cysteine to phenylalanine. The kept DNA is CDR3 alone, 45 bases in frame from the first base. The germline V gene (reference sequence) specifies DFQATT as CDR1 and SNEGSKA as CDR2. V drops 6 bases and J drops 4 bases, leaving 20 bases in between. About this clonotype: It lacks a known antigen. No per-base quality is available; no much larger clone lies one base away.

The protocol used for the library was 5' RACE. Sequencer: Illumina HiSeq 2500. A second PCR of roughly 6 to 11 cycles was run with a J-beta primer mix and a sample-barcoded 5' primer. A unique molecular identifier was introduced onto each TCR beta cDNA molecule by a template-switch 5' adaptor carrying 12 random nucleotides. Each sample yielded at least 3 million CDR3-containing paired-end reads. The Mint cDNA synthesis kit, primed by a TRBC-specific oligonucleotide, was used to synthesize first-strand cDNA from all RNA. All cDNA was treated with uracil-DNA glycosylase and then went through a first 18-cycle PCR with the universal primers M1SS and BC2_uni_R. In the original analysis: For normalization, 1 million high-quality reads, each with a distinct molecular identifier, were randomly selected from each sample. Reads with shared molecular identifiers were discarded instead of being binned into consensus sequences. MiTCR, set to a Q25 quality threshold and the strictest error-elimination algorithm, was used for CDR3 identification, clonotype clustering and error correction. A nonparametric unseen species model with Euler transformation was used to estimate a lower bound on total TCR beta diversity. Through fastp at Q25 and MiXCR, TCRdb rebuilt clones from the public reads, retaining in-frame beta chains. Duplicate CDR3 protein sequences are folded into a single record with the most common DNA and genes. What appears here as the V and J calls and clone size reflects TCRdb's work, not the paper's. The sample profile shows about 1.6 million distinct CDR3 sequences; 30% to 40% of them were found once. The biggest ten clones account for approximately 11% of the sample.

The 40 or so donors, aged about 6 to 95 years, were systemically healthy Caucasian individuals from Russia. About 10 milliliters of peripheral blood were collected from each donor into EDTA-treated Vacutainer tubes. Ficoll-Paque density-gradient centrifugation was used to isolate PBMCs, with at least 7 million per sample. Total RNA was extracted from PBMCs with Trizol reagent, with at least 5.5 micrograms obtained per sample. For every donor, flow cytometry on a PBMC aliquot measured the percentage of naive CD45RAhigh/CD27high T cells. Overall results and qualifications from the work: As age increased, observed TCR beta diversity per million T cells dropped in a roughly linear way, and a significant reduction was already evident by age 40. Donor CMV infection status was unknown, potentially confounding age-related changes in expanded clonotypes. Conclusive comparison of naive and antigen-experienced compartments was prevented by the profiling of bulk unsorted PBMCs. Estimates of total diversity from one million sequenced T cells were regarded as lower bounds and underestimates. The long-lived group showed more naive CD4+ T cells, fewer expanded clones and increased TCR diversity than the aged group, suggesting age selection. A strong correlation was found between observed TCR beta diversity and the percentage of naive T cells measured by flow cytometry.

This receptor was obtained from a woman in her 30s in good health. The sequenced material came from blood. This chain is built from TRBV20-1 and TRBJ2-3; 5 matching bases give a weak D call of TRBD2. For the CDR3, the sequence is CSAKRGQASADTQYF. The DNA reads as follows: TGCAGTGCCAAGAGAGGGCAGGCCAGCGCAGATACGCAGTATTTT.